These T cell receptor beta chains were read from a single sample in a study of cytomegalovirus exposure and HLA in healthy donors. Only in-frame clones appear in the TCRdb table, and some are missing; sequencing was by immunoSEQ multiplex PCR. In total, the table holds approximately 130,000 clones. The sample comprised PBMCs. These receptors originate from a woman aged 60 to 75 in good health and CMV-seronegative. The CDR3 runs from the conserved cysteine through the conserved F or W. The D gene is left open where the match is weak.

>TRBV6-4|TRBJ2-1|TRBD2
CASSRASGNSYNEQFF
TGTGCCAGCAGTCGGGCTAGCGGGAACTCCTACAATGAGCAGTTCTTC
>TRBV1|TRBJ2-7|NA
CTSSLRRKRTGNWYEQYF
TGCACCAGCAGCCTAAGACGAAAAAGGACAGGGAATTGGTACGAGCAGTACTTC
>TRBV6-1|TRBJ1-1|NA
CASSAVQLQGRTEAFF
TGTGCCAGCAGTGCCGTTCAACTACAGGGTAGGACTGAAGCTTTCTTT
>TRBV5-5|TRBJ2-2|NA
CASSSQGQQSTGELFF
TGTGCCAGCAGCTCCCAGGGCCAACAGAGCACCGGGGAGCTGTTTTTT
>TRBV5-4|TRBJ2-5|TRBD1
CASSPGQGSGTQYF
TGTGCCAGCAGCCCTGGACAGGGTTCGGGGACCCAGTACTTC
>TRBV27|TRBJ1-2|TRBD1
CASGTGENYGYTF
TGTGCCAGCGGGACAGGGGAGAATTATGGCTACACCTTC
>TRBV2|TRBJ2-7|TRBD1
CASFREDRGNEQYF
TGTGCCAGCTTTCGCGAGGACAGGGGCAACGAGCAGTACTTC
>TRBV7-6|TRBJ2-1|TRBD2
CASSLGGGAGNEQFF
TGTGCCAGCAGCTTAGGCGGGGGGGCAGGAAATGAGCAGTTCTTC
>TRBV2|TRBJ2-7|NA
CASSEAGIPSGYEQYF
TGTGCCAGCAGTGAAGCCGGGATCCCCTCTGGCTACGAGCAGTACTTC
>TRBV5-1|TRBJ2-1|NA
CASSWGTAPNEQFF
TGCGCCAGCAGCTGGGGGACTGCCCCCAATGAGCAGTTCTTC